These 11 T cell receptor beta chains originate from one sample sequenced in a study of CD8 T cells in ankylosing spondylitis. Study-wide results and limits: Seemingly distinctive of ankylosing spondylitis blood was a TCR beta motif formed by eight highly homologous variants.

TCRdb called the 5' RACE reads again in MiXCR, with one record for every CDR3 protein. The sample has approximately 550,000 distinct CDR3 sequences; roughly 12% are singletons. Antigen specificity for these receptors is unknown. The sequenced material came from blood, either unsorted or a sorted T cell fraction (not recorded which). These receptors were taken from a male donor with ankylosing spondylitis.

This chain connects TRBV6-2 or TRBV6-3 to TRBJ1-1; D gene ambiguous. This CDR3 is built from 11 residues. V was pared by 0 bases and J by 10 bases, with 6 bases between. Germline V CDR1 and CDR2: MNHEY, SVGEGT. Here the CDR3 reads CASSYSGRAFF. The CDR3 coding sequence is TGTGCCAGCAGTTACTCAGGGAGAGCTTTCTTT.

There are a few counts of this clonotype. The CDR3 bases are TGTGCCAGCAGCCAGATGGGACAGGGTAGAGGGCAAGAGACCCAGTACTTC. It yields the protein CASSQMGQGRGQETQYF. The chain has TRBV11-2 and TRBJ2-5, with TRBD1 matching 9 bases. The CDR3 spans 17 residues. Germline trimming cut 5 bases from V and 2 bases from J; bases unmatched to any gene: 12. From germline, CDR1 is SGHAT and CDR2 FQNNGV. The full variable domain, with the rest looked up from reference TRBV11-2 and TRBJ2-5, is EAGVAQSPRYKIIEKRQSVAFWCNPISGHATLYWYQQILGQGPKLLIQFQNNGVVDDSQLPKDRFSAERLKGVDSTLKIQPAKLEDSAVYLCASSQMGQGRGQETQYFGPGTRLLVL.

The V call is TRBV28, the J call TRBJ2-5; 9 bases are a match to TRBD2. CDR3 length equals 14 residues. Per germline, CDR1 MDHEN and CDR2 SYDVKM. With V trimmed by 7 bases and J by 9 bases, 12 bases remained unmatched. This CDR3 is CASTPPISGRPQYF. As DNA, the CDR3 is TGTGCCAGCACTCCCCCAATTAGCGGGAGACCCCAGTACTTC.

The V call is TRBV7-9, the J call TRBJ2-5, with 7 bases matching TRBD1. V lost 5 bases and J lost 3; bases outside the gene matches: 9. The CDR3 contains 15 residues. Germline CDR1 and CDR2: SEHNR and FQNEAQ (reference sequence). The CDR3 is CASSKRPGTEETQYF. The CDR3 DNA is TGTGCCAGCAGCAAACGGCCCGGGACAGAAGAGACCCAGTACTTC.

This clonotype appeared many times. At one of its ends the junction is not consistent with the germline gene, which may arise from a read error. The chain uses TRBV5-1 and TRBJ1-2; D unclear. Germline values: CDR1 SGHRS, CDR2 YFSETQ. The CDR3 has 11 residues. This chain's CDR3 is CASTDNYGYTF. The CDR3 DNA is TGTGCCAGCACAGATAACTATGGCTACACCTTC.

This clonotype was counted many times. V is TRBV6-1 and J is TRBJ2-1; a possible D gene is TRBD1 (5 bases). Germline assignment: CDR1 MNHNS and CDR2 SASEGT. CDR3 length equals 14 residues. Trimming stripped 2 bases from V and 6 bases from J, with 11 bases between. The CDR3 DNA reads as TGTGCCAGCAGTGAACAGGGTCCCCCCAATGAGCAGTTCTTC. It codes for CASSEQGPPNEQFF.

The chain joins TRBV27 to TRBJ1-1, with D unresolved. V lost 7 bases and J 3 bases, leaving 12 bases between the germline ends. CDR3 length: 13 amino acids. Germline CDR1 is MNHEY and CDR2 is SMNVEV (reference sequence). The CDR3 protein is CASKKAFDTEAFF. The CDR3 DNA reads TGTGCCAGCAAGAAGGCCTTTGACACTGAAGCTTTCTTT.

The chain joins TRBV10-2 to TRBJ2-7; the match to TRBD2 covers 11 bases. The CDR3 consists of 16 residues. From germline, CDR1 is WSHSY and CDR2 SAAADI. The V and J ends lost 2 bases and 3 bases, in that order; junction bases with no gene match: 6. The CDR3 DNA sequence: TGCGCCAGCAGTGAGGCGAAGACTAGCGGGAACTACGAGCAGTACTTC. Residues: CASSEAKTSGNYEQYF.

This clonotype was counted only a few times. This chain joins TRBV20-1 and TRBJ2-3; 10 nucleotides agree with TRBD2. Germline V CDR1 and CDR2: DFQATT, SNEGSKA (reference sequence). The length of the CDR3 is 12 residues. Unmatched junction bases numbered 1, after V lost 6 bases and J lost 4 bases. The CDR3 DNA reads as TGCAGTGCCACTAGCGGGGCAGATACGCAGTATTTT. This codes for CSATSGADTQYF.

A few counts support this clonotype. The chain links TRBV12-3 or TRBV12-4 to TRBJ2-7, with 10 bases fitting TRBD2. The CDR3 is 15 amino acids. J gave up 3 bases and V 5 bases, and 7 bases lay outside the gene matches. The CDR3 DNA reads as TGTGCCAGCAGTCTTCGGACTAGCGGAGACTACGAGCAGTACTTC. Translating gives CASSLRTSGDYEQYF.

This rearrangement joins TRBV20-1 to TRBJ1-2, with D perhaps TRBD1 (5 bases). CDR3 size: 14 residues. Trimming took 8 bases from V and 2 from J, leaving 18 bases between them. Germline V gene sequence: CDR1 DFQATT, CDR2 SNEGSKA (reference sequence). The CDR3 region is CSTSGGRGNYGYTF. CDR3 in DNA: TGCAGTACCAGCGGGGGTCGGGGAAACTATGGCTACACCTTC.